The 29 T cell receptor beta chains below come from one sample, sequenced in a study of graft-versus-host responses after intestinal transplantation. Assay used: immunoSEQ multiplex PCR; TCRdb lists only in-frame clones, some missing. The table lists fewer than 120,000 clones, roughly 95% of them singletons. These receptors' targets are unknown. The sequences come from unstimulated CD8+ T cells sorted from spleen or lymph node cells, collected before intestinal transplant. The source is a human donor who received an intestinal transplant.

V usage is TRBV7-8 and J usage is TRBJ2-7; TRBD2 agrees at 8 bases. Trimming cost V 6 bases and J 2 bases; bases outside gene matches: 9. The CDR3 sequence is 15 residues long. In germline, CDR1 is SGHVS, CDR2 FQNEAQ. CDR3 in amino acids: CASSPGSGVTYEQYF. The DNA of the CDR3 is TGTGCCAGCAGTCCCGGTAGCGGGGTTACCTACGAGCAGTACTTC.

This chain uses TRBV9 with TRBJ2-3, with D unclear. Trimming pared 4 bases from V and 3 bases from J, leaving 12 bases between. CDR1 and CDR2 from the germline V gene are SGDLS and YYNGEE. This CDR3 spans 14 amino acids. CDR3 bases: TGTGCCAGCAGCAGGTACGGAAATACAGATACGCAGTATTTT. Its translation is CASSRYGNTDTQYF. Filled out from reference TRBV9 and TRBJ2-3, the complete variable domain reads DSGVTQTPKHLITATGQRVTLRCSPRSGDLSVYWYQQSLDQGLQFLIQYYNGEERAKGNILERFSAQQFPDLHSELNLSSLELGDSALYFCASSRYGNTDTQYFGPGTRLTVL.

The chain joins TRBV5-1 to TRBJ2-3; possible D gene TRBD1, 5 bases. The CDR3 contains 14 residues. From germline, CDR1 is SGHRS and CDR2 YFSETQ. Trimming left V 0 bases short and J 1 base short, with 6 bases between. CDR3 residues: CASSLVRGTDTQYF. CDR3 sequence (DNA): TGCGCCAGCAGCTTGGTCAGGGGCACAGATACGCAGTATTTT.

The chain joins TRBV27 to TRBJ2-7, with TRBD2 identical over 11 bases. Germline V lookup: CDR1 MNHEY, CDR2 SMNVEV (reference sequence). V lost 2 bases and J lost 3; bases outside the gene matches: 0. The CDR3 runs to 14 residues. The CDR3 sequence: CASSLLAGGYEQYF. CDR3 nucleotide sequence: TGTGCCAGCAGTTTACTAGCGGGAGGCTACGAGCAGTACTTC.

The chain has TRBV7-6 and TRBJ2-7, with TRBD2 identical over 11 bases. J gave up 4 bases and V 5 bases, and 4 bases lay outside the gene matches. CDR1 SGHVS and CDR2 FNYEAQ come from the germline V gene. This CDR3 is 14 amino acids long. The chain's CDR3 is CASSVLAGGYEQYF. The CDR3 nucleotides read TGTGCCAGCAGCGTTCTAGCGGGAGGATACGAGCAGTACTTC.

The chain combines TRBV19 with TRBJ2-1; the match to TRBD2 covers 8 bases. Germline V lookup: CDR1 LNHDA, CDR2 SQIVND (reference sequence). The CDR3 runs to 14 residues. The V segment lost 1 base and the J segment 5 bases; nucleotides outside the gene matches: 1. The CDR3 loop reads CASSIAGGDNEQFF. The CDR3 DNA follows: TGTGCCAGTAGTATAGCGGGAGGGGACAATGAGCAGTTCTTC.

V is TRBV28 and J is TRBJ1-2, with D unresolved. The germline V gene encodes CDR1 MDHEN and CDR2 SYDVKM. This CDR3 is 14 amino acids long. Trimming left V 7 bases short and J 3 bases short, with 15 bases between. CDR3 coding DNA: TGTGCCAGCACCCAATATGGCAGATACTATGGCTACACCTTC. Translating it yields CASTQYGRYYGYTF.

The chain joins TRBV9 to TRBJ1-1; 7 bases line up with TRBD1. J was trimmed by 5 bases and V by 3 bases; bases with no gene match: 7. CDR1 and CDR2 from the germline V gene are SGDLS and YYNGEE. This CDR3 has 14 amino acids. DNA of the CDR3: TGTGCCAGCAGCGCAGACAGGGCGGGGACTGAAGCTTTCTTT. Translating gives CASSADRAGTEAFF.

The chain employs TRBV29-1 and TRBJ2-5; TRBD2 aligns across 9 bases. V lost 6 bases, J lost 5 bases, and 10 bases stayed unmatched. CDR3 size: 14 residues. Germline CDR1 and CDR2: SQVTM and ANQGSEA. This CDR3 reads CSVGGLAGTETQYF. The DNA for the CDR3 is TGCAGCGTGGGGGGACTAGCCGGGACGGAGACCCAGTACTTC.

This chain connects TRBV4-1 to TRBJ2-7; unclear D gene. V lost 1 base and J 0 bases, leaving 13 bases between the germline ends. The CDR3 has 16 amino acids. Germline assignment: CDR1 MGHRA and CDR2 YSYEKL. The CDR3: CASSQVAAPYSYEQYF. CDR3 DNA sequence: TGCGCCAGCAGCCAAGTCGCAGCGCCCTACTCCTACGAGCAGTACTTC.

The gene calls are TRBV5-4 and TRBJ2-1, with 12 bases identical to TRBD2. V dropped 3 bases and J dropped 3; count of bases not matched to a gene: 4. The CDR3 has 16 amino acids. Per germline, CDR1 SGHNT and CDR2 YYREEE (reference sequence). CDR3 sequence (DNA): TGTGCCAGCAGCTCCGGACTAGCGGGAAGCTACAATGAGCAGTTCTTC. Its translation is CASSSGLAGSYNEQFF. The whole variable domain, filled in from reference TRBV5-4 and TRBJ2-1, reads ETGVTQSPTHLIKTRGQQVTLRCSSQSGHNTVSWYQQALGQGPQFIFQYYREEENGRGNFPPRFSGLQFPNYSSELNVNALELDDSALYLCASSSGLAGSYNEQFFGPGTRLTVL.

This clone was detected a few times. V is TRBV6-5 and J is TRBJ1-2; 7 positions agree with TRBD1. V shed 2 bases, J shed 3 bases, and the junction held 3 bases outside the gene matches. Germline values: CDR1 MNHEY, CDR2 SVGAGI. The CDR3 contains 14 residues. The CDR3, as DNA: TGTGCCAGCAGTTACGGCACAGGGGACTATGGCTACACCTTC. Residues: CASSYGTGDYGYTF.

V usage is TRBV6-5 and J usage is TRBJ1-5; D gene ambiguous. V shed 0 bases and J shed 2 bases, with 5 bases lying between them. The CDR3 is made up of 14 amino acids. Germline V gene lookup returns CDR1 MNHEY and CDR2 SVGAGI. Here the CDR3 reads CASSYSAGNQPQHF. The CDR3 DNA reads TGTGCCAGCAGTTACTCGGCAGGCAATCAGCCCCAGCATTTT.

The chain is built from TRBV29-1 and TRBJ1-1; possible D gene TRBD1, 5 bases. The germline V gene encodes CDR1 SQVTM and CDR2 ANQGSEA. Deletions cut 7 bases from V and 1 base from J, with 10 bases between. The CDR3 sequence is 12 residues long. The CDR3 DNA is TGCAGCGGGGGGGGAGCGAACACTGAAGCTTTCTTT. It codes for CSGGGANTEAFF.

This clone was counted a single time. The CDR3 spells CATLRTSGRYYEQYF. In DNA form, the CDR3 reads TGTGCCACCCTACGGACTAGCGGGAGATACTACGAGCAGTACTTC. This sequence joins TRBV10-3 and TRBJ2-7; 13 bases are shared with TRBD2. V was pared by 10 bases and J by 3 bases, with 9 bases of the junction left unmatched. The CDR3 is 15 residues long. The germline gives CDR1 ENHRY, CDR2 SYGVKD.

This sequence joins TRBV9 and TRBJ2-3; possibly TRBD2 for D (5 bases). The CDR3 length is 12 residues. Trimming removed 4 bases from V and 6 bases from J, with 9 bases in between. The germline V gene has CDR1 SGDLS and CDR2 YYNGEE. CDR3 residues: CASSTPGDTQYF. Written as DNA, the CDR3 is TGTGCCAGCAGCACCCCGGGGGATACGCAGTATTTT.

The V call is TRBV4-1, the J call TRBJ1-1; the D gene is possibly TRBD1 (5 bases). V was pared by 4 bases and J by 4 bases, with 13 bases between. The CDR3 is made up of 14 amino acids. Per germline, CDR1 MGHRA and CDR2 YSYEKL. CDR3 nucleotides: TGCGCCAGCAGCCCCGACAGTTCTGTCACTGAAGCTTTCTTT. Translating gives CASSPDSSVTEAFF.

The CDR3 DNA follows: TGTGCCAGCAGCATACTAGCAGGGGCAACTAATGAAAAACTGTTTTTT. This gives the protein CASSILAGATNEKLFF. This sequence joins TRBV7-9 and TRBJ1-4; weak D call: TRBD1 (6 bases). The CDR3 covers 16 residues. CDR1 and CDR2 (germline): SEHNR, FQNEAQ (reference sequence). V lost 5 bases and J 0 bases, leaving 13 bases between the germline ends.

This sequence joins TRBV6-5 and TRBJ2-3; 7 nucleotides agree with TRBD2. From germline, CDR1 is MNHEY and CDR2 SVGAGI. This CDR3 has 16 amino acids. Trimming removed 4 bases from V and 4 bases from J; junction bases left unmatched: 11. CDR3 sequence reads: CASSWGLRESPDTQYF. CDR3 DNA sequence: TGTGCCAGCAGTTGGGGCCTGCGGGAGTCCCCAGATACGCAGTATTTT.

J is TRBJ1-5 and V is TRBV19; 7 nucleotides match TRBD1. Trimming removed 6 bases from V and 3 bases from J; junction bases left unmatched: 11. The CDR3 is 16 residues long. Germline V gene sequence: CDR1 LNHDA, CDR2 SQIVND (reference sequence). CDR3 DNA sequence: TGTGCCAGTAGGATAACCGGGACAGCTTTCAATCAGCCCCAGCATTTT. Amino acid sequence: CASRITGTAFNQPQHF.

The J gene is TRBJ2-1, the V gene TRBV30; 7 bases map to TRBD2. The germline gives CDR1 GTSNPN, CDR2 SVGIG (reference sequence). The J segment lost 7 bases and the V segment lost 4 bases, leaving 1 base of the junction unmatched. This CDR3 contains 11 residues. CDR3 protein: CAWTGGNEQFF. CDR3 bases: TGTGCCTGGACCGGGGGGAATGAGCAGTTCTTC.

The rearrangement joins TRBV19 to TRBJ2-2; either TRBD1 or TRBD2 may supply D (5 bases each). The germline gives CDR1 LNHDA, CDR2 SQIVND (reference sequence). V lost 6 bases and J lost 0, with 20 bases in between. The CDR3 is 18 residues long. The CDR3 DNA is TGTGCCAGTAGCGATCCCGGGACGGAAACTGCGAACACCGGGGAGCTGTTTTTT. This sequence encodes CASSDPGTETANTGELFF.

The rearrangement uses TRBV18 and TRBJ2-1, with 8 positions matching TRBD2. This CDR3 has 15 amino acids. Unmatched junction bases numbered 7, after V lost 5 bases and J lost 4 bases. Germline CDR1 and CDR2: KGHSH and LQKENI. DNA for the CDR3: TGTGCCAGCTCATCTCGGGAGGGTGTGTACAATGAGCAGTTCTTC. Its translation is CASSSREGVYNEQFF.

V usage is TRBV7-3 and J usage is TRBJ2-7, with D possibly being TRBD1 (6 bases). The CDR3 has 13 residues. V dropped 2 bases and J dropped 5 bases, with 10 bases sitting between them. Germline CDR1 is SGHTA and CDR2 is FQGTGA. In DNA form, the CDR3 reads TGTGCCAGCAGCTTAGTGCCAGGGGACGAGCAGTACTTC. It is translated as CASSLVPGDEQYF.

This clone was seen once. This chain links TRBV12-5 with TRBJ2-3; 9 bases agree with TRBD2. Germline CDR1 reads LGHNT; CDR2 reads FRNRAP. CDR3 size: 17 residues. V was pared by 5 bases and J by 5 bases, with 14 bases of the junction left unmatched. This chain's CDR3 is CASGRPGVAGALDTQYF. The CDR3 DNA reads as TGTGCTAGTGGTCGCCCCGGGGTAGCGGGAGCTTTAGATACGCAGTATTTT. Based on the CDR3 plus reference TRBV12-5 and TRBJ2-3, the full variable domain is DARVTQTPRHKVTEMGQEVTMRCQPILGHNTVFWYRQTMMQGLELLAYFRNRAPLDDSGMPKDRFSAEMPDATLATLKIQPSEPRDSAVYFCASGRPGVAGALDTQYFGPGTRLTVL.

This clone was counted a single time. The V and J genes are TRBV6-5 and TRBJ2-3; 7 bases map to TRBD2. V was clipped by 4 bases and J by 5 bases; unmatched bases: 9. The CDR3 consists of 15 residues. CDR1 MNHEY and CDR2 SVGAGI come from the germline V gene. The CDR3 sequence is CASSSSMSGEDTQYF. In DNA form, the CDR3 reads TGTGCCAGCAGTTCCTCAATGAGCGGGGAAGATACGCAGTATTTT.

The chain couples TRBV30 to TRBJ1-1, with 8 bases identical to TRBD1. The V segment lost 2 bases and the J segment 4 bases; nucleotides outside the gene matches: 3. CDR1 is GTSNPN, CDR2 SVGIG, per germline (reference sequence). The CDR3 is 13 amino acids. The CDR3 nucleotides are TGTGCCTGGAGTCTTGACAGGGGCACTGAAGCTTTCTTT. Translated, it gives CAWSLDRGTEAFF.

The gene calls are TRBV5-1 and TRBJ1-1; D unresolved. The CDR3 spans 13 residues. Per the germline V gene, CDR1 is SGHRS and CDR2 is YFSETQ. Trimming left V 4 bases short and J 6 bases short, with 13 bases between. The CDR3 loop is CASSPAGWAEAFF. The CDR3 nucleotides read TGCGCCAGCAGCCCGGCGGGGTGGGCTGAAGCTTTCTTT.

The genes are TRBV27 and TRBJ2-7, with a possible D match to TRBD1 (5 bases). V was pared by 8 bases and J by 1 base, with 12 bases between. The CDR3 is 13 amino acids. Germline CDR1 MNHEY, CDR2 SMNVEV (reference sequence). The CDR3 DNA is TGTGCCAGCGCTCTGGCAGGGTCCTACGAGCAGTACTTC. Translating gives CASALAGSYEQYF.